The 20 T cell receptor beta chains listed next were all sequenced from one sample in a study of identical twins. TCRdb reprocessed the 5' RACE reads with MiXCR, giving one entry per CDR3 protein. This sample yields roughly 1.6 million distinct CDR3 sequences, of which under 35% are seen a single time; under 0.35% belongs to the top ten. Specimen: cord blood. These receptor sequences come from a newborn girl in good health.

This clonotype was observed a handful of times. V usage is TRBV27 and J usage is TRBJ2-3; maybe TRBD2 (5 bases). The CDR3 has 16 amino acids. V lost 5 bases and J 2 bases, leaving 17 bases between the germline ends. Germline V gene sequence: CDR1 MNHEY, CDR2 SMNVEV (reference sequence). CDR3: CASSPIFSAATDTQYF. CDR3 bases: TGTGCCAGCAGTCCTATTTTTTCAGCGGCCACAGATACGCAGTATTTT.

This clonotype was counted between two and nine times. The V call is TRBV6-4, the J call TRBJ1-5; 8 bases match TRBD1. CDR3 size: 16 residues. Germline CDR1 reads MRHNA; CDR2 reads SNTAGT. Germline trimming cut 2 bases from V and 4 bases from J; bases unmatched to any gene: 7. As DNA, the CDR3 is TGTGCCAGCAGTGACCCGAGGACAGGGAGGAATCAGCCCCAGCATTTT. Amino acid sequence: CASSDPRTGRNQPQHF.

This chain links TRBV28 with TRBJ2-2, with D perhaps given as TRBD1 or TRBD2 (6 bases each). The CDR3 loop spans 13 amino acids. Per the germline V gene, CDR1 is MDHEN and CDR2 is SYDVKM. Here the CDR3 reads CAAEGVYTGELFF. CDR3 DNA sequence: TGTGCAGCGGAGGGGGTTTACACCGGGGAGCTGTTTTTT.

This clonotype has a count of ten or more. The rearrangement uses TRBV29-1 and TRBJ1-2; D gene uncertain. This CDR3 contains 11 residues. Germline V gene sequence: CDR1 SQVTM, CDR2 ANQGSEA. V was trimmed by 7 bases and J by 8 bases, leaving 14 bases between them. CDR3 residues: CSALRQSGYTF. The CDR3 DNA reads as TGCAGCGCCCTGAGACAATCGGGCTACACCTTC.

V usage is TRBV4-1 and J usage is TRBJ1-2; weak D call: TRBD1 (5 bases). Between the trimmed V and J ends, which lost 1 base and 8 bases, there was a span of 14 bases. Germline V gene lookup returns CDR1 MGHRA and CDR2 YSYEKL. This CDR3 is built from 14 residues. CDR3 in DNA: TGCGCCAGCAGCCAAGTAACCAGGGAAGGCGGCTACACCTTC. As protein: CASSQVTREGGYTF.

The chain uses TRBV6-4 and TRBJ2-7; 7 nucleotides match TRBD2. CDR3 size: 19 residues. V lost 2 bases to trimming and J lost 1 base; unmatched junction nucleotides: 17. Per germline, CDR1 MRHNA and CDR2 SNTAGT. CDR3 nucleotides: TGTGCCAGCAGTGACGGGGGAATAGCGGGTGAAAGTATATCCTACGAGCAGTACTTC. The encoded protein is CASSDGGIAGESISYEQYF.

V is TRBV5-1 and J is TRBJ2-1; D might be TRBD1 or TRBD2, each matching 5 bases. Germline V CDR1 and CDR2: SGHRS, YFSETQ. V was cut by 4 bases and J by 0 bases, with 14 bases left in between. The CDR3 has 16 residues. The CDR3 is CASSGWDQLSYNEQFF. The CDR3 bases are TGCGCCAGCAGCGGTTGGGACCAACTCTCCTACAATGAGCAGTTCTTC.

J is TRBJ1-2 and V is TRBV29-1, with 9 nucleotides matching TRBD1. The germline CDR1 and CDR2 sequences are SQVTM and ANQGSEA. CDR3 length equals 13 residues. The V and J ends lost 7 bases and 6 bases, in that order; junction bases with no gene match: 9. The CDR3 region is CSAYLTGGDGYTF. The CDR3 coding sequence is TGCAGCGCCTACCTAACAGGGGGCGATGGCTACACCTTC.

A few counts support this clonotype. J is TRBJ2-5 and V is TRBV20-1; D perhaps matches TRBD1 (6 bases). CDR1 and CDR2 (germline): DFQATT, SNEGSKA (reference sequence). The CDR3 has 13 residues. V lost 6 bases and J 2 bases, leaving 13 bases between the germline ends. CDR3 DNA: TGCAGTGCCTTACTAACAGGGCAAGAGACCCAGTACTTC. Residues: CSALLTGQETQYF.

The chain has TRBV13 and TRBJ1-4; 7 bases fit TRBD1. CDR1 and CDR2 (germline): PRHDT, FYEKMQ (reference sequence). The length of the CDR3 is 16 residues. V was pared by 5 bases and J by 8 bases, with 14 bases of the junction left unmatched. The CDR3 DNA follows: TGTGCCAGCAGCCCTACACAGGGGCAAAGGCCCGAAAAACTGTTTTTT. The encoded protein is CASSPTQGQRPEKLFF.

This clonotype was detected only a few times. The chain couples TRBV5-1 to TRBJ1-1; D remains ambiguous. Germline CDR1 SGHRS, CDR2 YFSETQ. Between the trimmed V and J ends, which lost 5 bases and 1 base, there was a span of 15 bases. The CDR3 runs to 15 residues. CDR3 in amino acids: CASSSVRAANTEAFF. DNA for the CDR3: TGCGCCAGCAGTTCCGTCCGGGCCGCGAACACTGAAGCTTTCTTT.

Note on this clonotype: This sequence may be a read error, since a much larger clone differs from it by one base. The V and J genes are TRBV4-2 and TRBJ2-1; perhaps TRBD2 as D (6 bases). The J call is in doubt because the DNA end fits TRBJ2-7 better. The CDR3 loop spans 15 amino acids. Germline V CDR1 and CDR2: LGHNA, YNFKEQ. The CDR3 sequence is CASSQTGDLYNEQYF. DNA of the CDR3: TGTGCCAGCAGCCAAACGGGAGACCTTTACAATGAGCAGTACTTC.

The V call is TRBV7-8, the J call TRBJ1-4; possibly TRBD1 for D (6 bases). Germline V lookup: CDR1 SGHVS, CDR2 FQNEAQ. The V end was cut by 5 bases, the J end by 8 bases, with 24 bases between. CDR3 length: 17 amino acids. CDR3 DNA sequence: TGTGCCAGCAGCAATACACGGTCGGTACAGGGTGGCGAAAAACTGTTTTTT. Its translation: CASSNTRSVQGGEKLFF.

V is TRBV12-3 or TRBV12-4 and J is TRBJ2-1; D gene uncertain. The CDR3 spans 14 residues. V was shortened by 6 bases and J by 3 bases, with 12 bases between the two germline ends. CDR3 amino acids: CASRSSNFYNEQFF. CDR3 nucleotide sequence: TGTGCCAGCAGAAGTAGTAATTTCTACAATGAGCAGTTCTTC.

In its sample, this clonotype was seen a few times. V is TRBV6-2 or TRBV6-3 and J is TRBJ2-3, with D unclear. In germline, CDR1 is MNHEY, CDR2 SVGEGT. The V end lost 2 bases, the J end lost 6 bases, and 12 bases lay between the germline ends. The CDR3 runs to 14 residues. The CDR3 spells CASSYGLLMDTQYF. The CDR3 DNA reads TGTGCCAGCAGTTACGGGCTCCTGATGGATACGCAGTATTTT.

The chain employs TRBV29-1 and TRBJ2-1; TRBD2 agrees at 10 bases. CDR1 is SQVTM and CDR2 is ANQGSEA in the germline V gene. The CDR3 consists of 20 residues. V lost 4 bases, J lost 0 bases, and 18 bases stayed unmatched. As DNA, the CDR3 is TGCAGCGTTGGTCAGACTCGACTAGCGGGTAAGGTCAGCTCCTACAATGAGCAGTTCTTC. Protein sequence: CSVGQTRLAGKVSSYNEQFF.

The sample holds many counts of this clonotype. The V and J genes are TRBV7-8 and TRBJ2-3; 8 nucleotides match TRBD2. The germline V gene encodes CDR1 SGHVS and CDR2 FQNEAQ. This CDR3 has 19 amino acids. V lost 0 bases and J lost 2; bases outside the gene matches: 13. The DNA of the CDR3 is TGTGCCAGCAGCTTAGCGGTCTTCCTTCTAGCGGGTTCCACAGATACGCAGTATTTT. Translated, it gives CASSLAVFLLAGSTDTQYF.

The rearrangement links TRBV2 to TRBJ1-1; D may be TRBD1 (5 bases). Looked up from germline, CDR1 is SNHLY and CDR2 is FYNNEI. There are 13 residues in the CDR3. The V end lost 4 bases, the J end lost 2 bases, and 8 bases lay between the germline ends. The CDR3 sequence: CASSAQANTEAFF. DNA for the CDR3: TGTGCCAGCAGTGCACAGGCCAACACTGAAGCTTTCTTT.

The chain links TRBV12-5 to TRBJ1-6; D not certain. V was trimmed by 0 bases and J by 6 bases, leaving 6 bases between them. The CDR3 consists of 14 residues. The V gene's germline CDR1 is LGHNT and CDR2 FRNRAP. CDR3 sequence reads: CASGLVHGNSPLHF. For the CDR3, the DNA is TGTGCTAGTGGTTTGGTACACGGTAATTCACCCCTCCACTTT.

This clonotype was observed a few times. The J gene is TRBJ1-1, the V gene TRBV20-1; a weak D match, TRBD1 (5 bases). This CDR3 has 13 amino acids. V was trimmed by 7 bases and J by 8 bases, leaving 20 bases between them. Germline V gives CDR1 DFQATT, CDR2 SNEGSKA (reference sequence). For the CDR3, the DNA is TGCAGTGTCAACACGGGGCACCTGTCAGAAGCTTTCTTT. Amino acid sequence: CSVNTGHLSEAFF.